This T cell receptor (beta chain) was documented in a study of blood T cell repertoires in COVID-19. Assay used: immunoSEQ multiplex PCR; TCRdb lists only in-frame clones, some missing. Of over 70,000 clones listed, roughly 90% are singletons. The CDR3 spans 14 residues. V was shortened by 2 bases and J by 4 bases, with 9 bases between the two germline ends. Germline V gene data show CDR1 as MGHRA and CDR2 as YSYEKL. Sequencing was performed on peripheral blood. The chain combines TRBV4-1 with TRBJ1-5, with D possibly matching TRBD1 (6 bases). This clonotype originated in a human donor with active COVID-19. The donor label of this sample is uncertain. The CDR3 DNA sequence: TGCGCCAGCAGCCAATTCAGGGGAAATCAGCCCCAGCATTTT. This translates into CASSQFRGNQPQHF.